Listed here are 30 T cell receptor beta chains from one sample, sequenced in a study of cytomegalovirus exposure and HLA in healthy donors. TCRdb's table, derived via immunoSEQ multiplex PCR, lists solely in-frame clones and lacks some. This sample yields about 120,000 clones, of which about nine tenths are seen a single time; about 2% belongs to the top ten. The sample was PBMCs. The receptors were sampled from a young woman in good health and CMV-seronegative.

The chain employs TRBV11-3 and TRBJ2-1; D is unresolved. The CDR3 runs 14 residues. V lost 6 bases, J lost 0 bases, and 9 bases lay in between. CDR1 is SGHNT, CDR2 YENEEA, per germline. The CDR3 loop is CASRGTGSYNEQFF. The CDR3 DNA reads as TGTGCCAGCAGGGGCACTGGCTCCTACAATGAGCAGTTCTTC.

This rearrangement joins TRBV28 to TRBJ2-3; the match to TRBD2 covers 9 bases. Germline V gene sequence: CDR1 MDHEN, CDR2 SYDVKM. The CDR3 length is 15 residues. J was trimmed by 5 bases and V by 3 bases; bases with no gene match: 6. CDR3 region: CASSFGPSGVDTQYF. The CDR3 nucleotides read TGTGCCAGCAGTTTCGGGCCTAGCGGGGTAGATACGCAGTATTTT.

The chain employs TRBV10-3 and TRBJ2-7; 7 bases match TRBD2. The CDR3 is 14 amino acids. The V gene's germline CDR1 is ENHRY and CDR2 SYGVKD. Trimming cost V 7 bases and J 3 bases; bases outside gene matches: 9. Written as DNA, the CDR3 is TGTGCCATCACTCCCGCGCCTAGCGGCTACGAGCAGTACTTC. Translating gives CAITPAPSGYEQYF.

The V call is TRBV11-2, the J call TRBJ2-7; D may be TRBD2 (5 bases). This CDR3 contains 12 residues. Deletions cut 4 bases from V and 2 bases from J, with 6 bases between. Germline assignment: CDR1 SGHAT and CDR2 FQNNGV. This CDR3 reads CASSSEAYEQYF. The CDR3 nucleotides read TGTGCCAGCAGCTCGGAGGCCTACGAGCAGTACTTC.

This clone was seen a single time. The CDR3 region is CASSLGSSYGYTF. The CDR3 region has the DNA TGCGCCAGCAGCTTGGGCAGTTCCTATGGCTACACCTTC. The genes are TRBV5-1 and TRBJ1-2; D gene uncertain. Germline V gene sequence: CDR1 SGHRS, CDR2 YFSETQ. The CDR3 loop spans 13 amino acids. The V and J ends lost 0 bases and 4 bases respectively, with 7 bases between them.

J is TRBJ1-2 and V is TRBV27; no firm D call. Trimming cost V 1 base and J 8 bases, with 11 bases left between them. This CDR3 has 13 residues. Germline CDR1 and CDR2: MNHEY and SMNVEV (reference sequence). The CDR3 nucleotides read TGTGCCAGCAGTTTATTCCCAACGGGGGGCTACACCTTC. It codes for CASSLFPTGGYTF.

The chain links TRBV5-1 to TRBJ2-3; weak D call: TRBD2 (6 bases). Germline V CDR1 and CDR2: SGHRS, YFSETQ. This CDR3 is 15 amino acids long. Trimming removed 1 base at V and 2 bases at J, with 11 bases between. The CDR3 loop reads CASSLSGGATDTQYF. CDR3 coding DNA: TGCGCCAGCAGCTTGTCTGGAGGGGCCACAGATACGCAGTATTTT.

V gene TRBV15 combines with J gene TRBJ1-5, with D hard to call. Trimming removed 1 base at V and 1 base at J, with 8 bases between. CDR3 length equals 15 residues. Germline loops: CDR1 LNHNV, CDR2 YYDKDF (reference sequence). The CDR3, as DNA: TGTGCCACCAGCAGAGTTCCGGGAAGCAATCAGCCCCAGCATTTT. It specifies CATSRVPGSNQPQHF.

The chain carries TRBV6-5 and TRBJ1-2; 9 bases agree with TRBD1. Looked up from germline, CDR1 is MNHEY and CDR2 is SVGAGI. V dropped 5 bases and J dropped 13; count of bases not matched to a gene: 5. This CDR3 contains 11 residues. CDR3 sequence reads: CASSPGQGCTF. The CDR3 bases are TGTGCCAGCAGTCCGGGACAGGGTTGCACCTTC.

The rearrangement links TRBV19 to TRBJ2-1; TRBD2 is a possible D gene (5 bases). The V end was cut by 3 bases, the J end by 6 bases, with 15 bases between. Germline V CDR1 and CDR2: LNHDA, SQIVND (reference sequence). The CDR3 sequence is 15 residues long. DNA of the CDR3: TGTGCCAGTAGTATGATCGCTAGCTCAACCAATGAGCAGTTCTTC. Amino acid sequence: CASSMIASSTNEQFF.

This chain joins TRBV9 and TRBJ2-1; no firm D call. Trimming left V 4 bases short and J 5 bases short, with 10 bases between. CDR3 length equals 13 residues. Germline V gives CDR1 SGDLS, CDR2 YYNGEE. The CDR3 spells CASSWKADNEQFF. The DNA of the CDR3 is TGTGCCAGCAGCTGGAAGGCGGACAATGAGCAGTTCTTC.

Here the CDR3 DNA reads TGTGCCAGCAGCCGACTCGATTTGCGGGAGGACACCGGGGAGCTGTTTTTT. Translation gives CASSRLDLREDTGELFF. This sequence joins TRBV4-2 and TRBJ2-2, with 8 bases that match TRBD2. The length of the CDR3 is 17 residues. Germline assignment: CDR1 LGHNA and CDR2 YNFKEQ. J gave up 3 bases and V 4 bases, and 10 bases lay outside the gene matches.

V and J are TRBV6-1 and TRBJ1-4; tentatively, D is TRBD1 (6 bases). Germline V lookup: CDR1 MNHNS, CDR2 SASEGT. This CDR3 has 18 residues. V was pared by 2 bases and J by 7 bases, with 23 bases between. The CDR3 coding sequence is TGTGCCAGCAGTGAAAGTGATGCAGGGGATTATGATGGTGAAAAACTGTTTTTT. Protein sequence: CASSESDAGDYDGEKLFF.

The rearrangement links TRBV4-1 to TRBJ2-5; a weak D match, TRBD1 (6 bases). The germline CDR1 and CDR2 sequences are MGHRA and YSYEKL. The CDR3 runs 13 residues. V lost 2 bases and J 4 bases, leaving 8 bases between the germline ends. The CDR3 region has the DNA TGCGCCAGCAGCCAATGGGGGCGAGAGACCCAGTACTTC. As protein: CASSQWGRETQYF.

V usage is TRBV28 and J usage is TRBJ1-1, with D uncertain. CDR3 length: 16 residues. CDR1 and CDR2 (germline): MDHEN, SYDVKM. The germline V and J ends were trimmed by 1 base and 6 bases, with 18 bases remaining between them. DNA for the CDR3: TGTGCCAGCAGTTTATACACATCAGGATCTTTAGCTGAAGCTTTCTTT. Its protein is CASSLYTSGSLAEAFF.

The count of this clone is one. The CDR3: CSATRGGGTEAFF. The CDR3 DNA is TGCAGCGCAACCCGAGGGGGGGGAACTGAAGCTTTCTTT. The V call is TRBV29-1, the J call TRBJ1-1; tentative D call: TRBD1 (6 bases). Trimming removed 7 bases at V and 5 bases at J, with 17 bases between. Per germline, CDR1 SQVTM and CDR2 ANQGSEA. This CDR3 has 13 amino acids.

The chain couples TRBV27 to TRBJ1-2; a weak D match, TRBD1 (6 bases). The CDR3 loop spans 13 amino acids. Trimming removed 6 bases from V and 5 bases from J, with 13 bases in between. Germline V gene data show CDR1 as MNHEY and CDR2 as SMNVEV (reference sequence). CDR3 nucleotides: TGTGCCAGCAGAATGATACAGGGTTATGGCTACACCTTC. This gives the protein CASRMIQGYGYTF.

This rearrangement joins TRBV5-6 to TRBJ1-2, with TRBD1 matching over 7 bases. The length of the CDR3 is 14 residues. Germline V gives CDR1 SGHDT, CDR2 YYEEEE. J was trimmed by 4 bases and V by 4 bases; bases with no gene match: 7. CDR3 DNA sequence: TGTGCCAGCAGCCTCGGGACAGCTTCCTATGGCTACACCTTC. Protein sequence: CASSLGTASYGYTF.

The chain combines TRBV27 with TRBJ2-7; the match to TRBD2 covers 14 bases. Germline V gene data show CDR1 as MNHEY and CDR2 as SMNVEV (reference sequence). J was trimmed by 5 bases and V by 5 bases; bases with no gene match: 5. CDR3 size: 15 residues. CDR3 nucleotide sequence: TGTGCCAGCAGTGCCGGGACTAGCGGGAGCCACGAGCAGTACTTC. Residues: CASSAGTSGSHEQYF.

This clone was detected a few times. The gene calls are TRBV12-5 and TRBJ2-1; 7 bases are a match to TRBD2. CDR3 length: 17 amino acids. The J segment lost 4 bases and the V segment lost 0 bases, leaving 9 bases of the junction unmatched. Germline assignment: CDR1 LGHNT and CDR2 FRNRAP. The CDR3 DNA is TGTGCTAGTGGTTTGGTACGTGGCGGGAGTGGTTACAATGAGCAGTTCTTC. Its protein is CASGLVRGGSGYNEQFF.

This clone was picked up a small number of times. V gene TRBV5-1 combines with J gene TRBJ2-7; no firm D call. V lost 3 bases and J lost 2, with 3 bases in between. Germline V gene data show CDR1 as SGHRS and CDR2 as YFSETQ. The CDR3 extends over 11 amino acids. The CDR3 sequence: CASSSAYEQYF. DNA of the CDR3: TGCGCCAGCAGCTCTGCCTACGAGCAGTACTTC.

This chain joins TRBV5-1 and TRBJ2-5; D not certain. The V end was cut by 2 bases, the J end by 5 bases, with 10 bases between. Germline CDR1 is SGHRS and CDR2 is YFSETQ. The CDR3 has 13 residues. CDR3 nucleotides: TGCGCCAGCAGCTTACGGTCGTGGGAGACCCAGTACTTC. Amino acid sequence: CASSLRSWETQYF.

The chain couples TRBV2 to TRBJ2-7; 8 nucleotides agree with TRBD2. The CDR3 spans 13 residues. Looked up from germline, CDR1 is SNHLY and CDR2 is FYNNEI. With V trimmed by 3 bases and J by 4 bases, 2 bases remained unmatched. CDR3: CASSEGLEYEQYF. CDR3 in DNA: TGTGCCAGCAGTGAGGGACTAGAGTACGAGCAGTACTTC.

The rearrangement links TRBV13 to TRBJ2-7, with TRBD2 identical over 9 bases. CDR3 length equals 14 residues. The V segment lost 5 bases and the J segment 2 bases; nucleotides outside the gene matches: 4. CDR1 is PRHDT, CDR2 FYEKMQ, per germline (reference sequence). CDR3 in DNA: TGTGCCAGCAGCCCCGGGACTAGCACCTACGAGCAGTACTTC. Translated: CASSPGTSTYEQYF.

A note on this clone: Additional DNA sequences in this sample encode the identical CDR3. This sequence joins TRBV2 and TRBJ1-1, with D possibly TRBD1 on 5 matching bases. Germline CDR1 is SNHLY and CDR2 is FYNNEI. The CDR3 totals 14 residues. Trimming took off 9 bases at V and 0 bases at J, with 14 bases between the two ends. This CDR3 is CASSTDRLNTEAFF. CDR3 sequence (DNA): TGTGCCAGTAGCACCGACAGATTGAACACTGAAGCTTTCTTT.

This sequence joins TRBV9 and TRBJ2-3, with 13 bases identical to TRBD2. The CDR3 consists of 20 residues. Looked up from germline, CDR1 is SGDLS and CDR2 is YYNGEE. The V and J ends lost 2 bases and 2 bases, in that order; junction bases with no gene match: 14. DNA for the CDR3: TGTGCCAGCAGCGTCCCTAAAGGACTAGCGGGAGACGAGAACACAGATACGCAGTATTTT. This encodes CASSVPKGLAGDENTDTQYF. Based on the CDR3 plus reference TRBV9 and TRBJ2-3, the full variable domain is DSGVTQTPKHLITATGQRVTLRCSPRSGDLSVYWYQQSLDQGLQFLIQYYNGEERAKGNILERFSAQQFPDLHSELNLSSLELGDSALYFCASSVPKGLAGDENTDTQYFGPGTRLTVL.

For the CDR3, the DNA is TGTGCTAGTGGGAGGGCAACTAATGAAAAACTGTTTTTT. As protein: CASGRATNEKLFF. The J gene is TRBJ1-4, the V gene TRBV12-5; D gene uncertain. Trimming took off 6 bases at V and 0 bases at J, with 5 bases between the two ends. The CDR3 length is 13 residues. Germline lookup yields CDR1 LGHNT and CDR2 FRNRAP.

The V gene is TRBV28, the J gene TRBJ2-7; perhaps TRBD2 as D (6 bases). The CDR3 sequence is 14 residues long. V was pared by 6 bases and J by 7 bases, with 19 bases between. Germline loops: CDR1 MDHEN, CDR2 SYDVKM. In nucleotides, the CDR3 is TGTGCCAGCAGCGCCTATCGGGAGAGGGTGGAGCAGTACTTC. Translating gives CASSAYRERVEQYF.

This clone was recorded once. The chain is built from TRBV4-1 and TRBJ2-1; perhaps TRBD2 as D (6 bases). CDR3 length: 14 amino acids. In germline, CDR1 is MGHRA, CDR2 YSYEKL. Trimming shortened V by 6 bases and J by 10 bases, and 19 bases separated the two germline ends. CDR3 sequence: CASSSPGLDAEQFF. DNA for the CDR3: TGCGCCAGCAGTTCCCCGGGACTGGATGCGGAGCAGTTCTTC.

The V call is TRBV6-1, the J call TRBJ2-1; D possibly corresponds to TRBD2 (5 bases). Germline V gene lookup returns CDR1 MNHNS and CDR2 SASEGT. The germline V and J ends were trimmed by 5 bases and 5 bases, with 10 bases remaining between them. The CDR3 loop spans 13 amino acids. Here the CDR3 reads CASSFEGDNEQFF. CDR3 DNA: TGTGCCAGCAGTTTCGAGGGTGACAATGAGCAGTTCTTC.